This T cell receptor (beta chain) was captured in a study of post-analysis software for immune sequencing data. The study's findings and limits: TRBV5-6, TRBV5-1 and TRBV20-1 belonged to a set of roughly 5 TRBV segments that were more frequent in patients than controls.

For this clonotype: As yet, its antigen is unknown.

The length of the CDR3 is 17 residues. From germline, CDR1 is LGHNA and CDR2 YSLEER. The ends were cut back, 8 bases at V and 0 bases at J, with 20 bases in the middle. Unique molecular identifiers had been added to the TCR beta cDNA libraries. TCRdb reprocessed the PCR reads via MiXCR and lists one record per CDR3 protein. Among around 400,000 distinct CDR3 sequences listed, 39% were seen once. Sequences were obtained from blood. This chain links TRBV4-3 with TRBJ2-4, with D maybe TRBD2 (7 bases). This sequence was found in a girl aged 2 to 9 with multiple sclerosis. CDR3 coding DNA: TGCGCCAGCGGACAGACGTGGGGGGGCATAGCCAAAAACATTCAGTACTTC. Translating it yields CASGQTWGGIAKNIQYF.